This TCR beta chain was observed in a study of cytomegalovirus exposure and HLA in healthy donors (dated by TCRdb to 2016 to 2017). Regarding the complete study: An earlier analysis of roughly 630 of the donors reported 250 to 350 Gb of sequence data and some 100 million unique TCR beta sequences from roughly 180 million T cells. On average, roughly 250,000 unique TCR beta nucleotide sequences were sequenced per donor among a few hundred genotyped donors of the cohort, with roughly 20% of those sequences being non-productive. A later analysis re-examined previously published TCR beta repertoires from 500 to 700 donors and added high-resolution HLA genotyping to investigate patterns of TCR occurrence. The study used immunosequencing to profile the T cell repertoires of approximately 630 subjects and linked those repertoires to cytomegalovirus serostatus. Both class I and class II loci were covered by HLA typing, at four-digit resolution. Every repertoire in the discovery cohort had been generated on one and the same sequencing platform. An early release covering approximately 600 HLA-typed donors comprised about 320 gigabases of sequencing data and roughly 85 million unique TCR sequences. Several DR-DQ haplotypes were treated as single units for association and clustering because of strong linkage in the cohort. Along with the roughly 670-subject first cohort, a separate validation cohort of more than 90 different subjects was used. Rather than using new phenotypic data, the later analysis identified candidate immune exposures from TCR beta sequences and from how often those sequences occurred across donors. To decide whether each TCR beta V gene segment behaved as functional or pseudogenic, an earlier analysis of some 600 of the donors relied on high-throughput TCR beta sequencing. A later genetic analysis used genome-wide SNP genotypes for about three fifths of the roughly 700 donors, treating that subset as a discovery cohort. The number of typed donors differed by locus: about 629-630 for A, B, C, DRB1 and DQB1; 522 for DQA1; over 600 for DPA1; and 450 to 480 for DPB1. Donor age, sex, ethnicity and CMV serostatus were compiled together with the repertoire data. The study combined high-throughput TCR immunosequencing, statistical association of individual TCRs with disease status, and machine learning to predict cytomegalovirus infection status. The aim of the study was to test whether cataloging public T cell receptors could identify signatures of past pathogen exposure. Of the 300 to 450 genotyped donors, 81% were placed in the genetic ancestry cluster associated with self-reported Caucasian donors.

CDR1 and CDR2 are drawn from the germline V gene: MNHGY, SAAAGT. V loses 6 bases at its end and J loses 3 bases; junction bases beyond the gene matches: 6. The CDR3, cysteine through phenylalanine, is 14 amino acids long. The only DNA kept is the CDR3, 42 bases in frame from the first base. With regard to this clone: Its recognized antigen is unknown. The sample holds no much larger clone one base away, and base qualities are not on file.

What the work shows at the level of the full study, not this receptor alone: Linkage disequilibrium might explain the correlated functional status among segregating V segments, but an unknown experimental factor could not be ruled out. Strong co-occurrence of HLA alleles, especially DR and DQ, made assigning TCR associations to individual alleles difficult. In an earlier analysis of several hundred of the donors, most TCR beta V segments were observed in productive rearrangements about 87% or about 30% of the time, broadly matching IMGT annotations. The cohort was sequenced for TCR beta chains only, and without alpha or paired-chain data the features that could be detected were limited. A later analysis found that most CMV-associated TCR beta chains appeared HLA-restricted, with HLA associations seemingly driven largely by CMV exposure. Most TCR sequences were observed very rarely across donors, whereas some public TCRs were present in many individuals. CMV serostatus was the only immune exposure information available for the cohort. Cytomegalovirus status was reported to be diagnosed by the classifier with high specificity and sensitivity in both the original and validation cohorts. Around 16 rarely observed V segments, including chromosome 9 orphons, were excluded from the earlier analysis of about 600 of the donors because counts were too low. Compared with the roughly 710-donor mean, donors in an Asian-associated ancestry cluster had fewer N-insertions in productive TCRs, according to a later genetic analysis. The authors suggested that the approach could potentially be generalized to other disease states and immunological phenotypes. The sequencing pipeline was judged likely to have produced a cluster of highly shared sequence variants as a technical artifact. A further reported finding was that TCR beta sequences accurately predicted the HLA-A and HLA-B alleles for most subjects in the first cohort. In a later analysis, HLA-associated TCR beta chains showed more clonal expansion and lower generation probabilities than non-associated chains that were equally common. The presence/absence analyses assumed that sequencing depth was roughly uniform across donors, and that assumption may not be true. A later genetic analysis associated a missense DCLRE1C variant with V-gene and J-gene trimming of TCR beta chains, and an independent cohort replicated the association. Specific HLA alleles were associated with over 15,000 TCR beta sequences at a false discovery rate of 0.05 in a later analysis. In vitro tests confirmed that a few of the cytomegalovirus-associated TCR beta chains recognize cytomegalovirus antigens. Because HLA typing was missing for some donors at each locus, association tests included only the typed subset. In the study, some 160 TCR beta chains were listed as associated with cytomegalovirus. Because the 87-base-pair reads could not distinguish some IMGT-functional V segments, including TRBV6-2 and TRBV6-3, those segments were excluded. In a later analysis, several top co-occurrence clusters were reported to appear linked to parvovirus B19, influenza, CMV and Epstein-Barr virus. In a later analysis, TCR association rates were found to vary across HLA loci, with the most associated TCRs seen for DRB1 alleles and the fewest for HLA-C alleles.

The method was the immunoSEQ multiplex PCR assay. The multiplex PCR relied on a mix of 60 forward primers for TCR Vbeta segments and 13 reverse primers for TCR Jbeta segments. Amplification of the CDR3 region of rearranged TCR beta genes was performed with a multiplex PCR assay on genomic DNA. Amplified TCR beta libraries were sequenced as 87-base-pair reads on the Illumina HiSeq System. The paper's processing steps were these. Across the 500 to 700 repertoires, a later analysis counted some 80 million unique TCR beta chains, roughly 11 million of which were shared by at least two donors. Raw reads were error-corrected and collapsed into unique sequences with a nearest-neighbor algorithm that merged closely related sequences to remove PCR and sequencing errors. Alignment of CDR3 sequences to IMGT reference sequences was used to assign V, D and J gene segments. Each retained sequence needed at least a six-nucleotide match to both a V gene segment and a J gene segment. Rearrangements were classified as productive when the CDR3 lacked stop codons and remained in frame with V and J, and all other rearrangements were classified as non-productive. Following IMGT convention, CDR3 was defined as the stretch from the second conserved V-encoded cysteine to the conserved J-encoded phenylalanine. Sequences without an unambiguous match to a single V gene segment were excluded from the earlier analysis of about 600 of the donors. In an earlier analysis of a few hundred of the donors, V segments were called functional above 56.7% productive rearrangements and were called segregating when the between-donor standard deviation exceeded 5%. A statistical classification framework was developed to diagnose cytomegalovirus status using the catalog of TCR beta chain sequences. In a later analysis, TCR nucleotide sequences were compared against IMGT/GENE-DB human TR gene sequences so that V and J genes could be assigned. A later analysis assigned CDR3 sequences and most-parsimonious VDJ recombination scenarios with the TCRdist pipeline. In a later analysis, each TCR beta chain was defined by its CDR3 amino acid sequence together with its V-gene family, and reads lacking a unique V-gene family were excluded. As a way to deal with suspected cross-contamination and a sequencing artifact, a later analysis dropped 450 to 600 nucleotide sequences that were highly shared and had low generation probability. A later analysis calculated a clonal expansion index for each public chain from normalized within-repertoire ranks of inferred template counts. A later analysis computed generation probabilities with a VDJ recombination model fitted to out-of-frame rearrangements, and checked the results against IGoR. A later analysis scored TCR-TCR, TCR-HLA and TCR-CMV co-occurrence with hypergeometric tests, applying a repertoire-size bias correction to TCR pairs. To estimate false discovery rates, a later analysis permuted the HLA or CMV assignments 20 times. In a later analysis, co-occurring TCRs were grouped using DBSCAN, and TCRdist sequence similarity was added for clustering within HLA-allele-positive subsets. Co-occurrence clustering excluded repertoires with fewer than 30,000 or more than 120,000 public chains, plus five with anomalous nucleotide sharing. In its TCRdb copy, this immuneACCESS table keeps in-frame sequences only and misses some clones. Where compared with another copy, unresolved V genes explain less than half of these, and the others have no known cause. That table gives V, J and clone size, and the DNA gave D and trimming. The sample contains just over 150,000 clones, roughly 82% of them found a single time. More than 6.5% of the sample lies in the top ten.

The cohort comprised some 680 healthy bone marrow donors. Cohort members were all nominally healthy when sampled, although unrecorded immune exposures were likely present. The donor was CMV seropositive and was included in the group of 270 or so seropositive cohort members. A peripheral blood sample was provided by each donor, and peripheral blood mononuclear cells were used for TCR beta sequencing. The Qiagen DNeasy Blood Extraction Kit was used to extract genomic DNA from the blood cell samples. The sequencing input was PBMCs. This receptor was identified in a woman aged 45-65 years in good health and CMV-seropositive. Here the chain combines TRBV6-8 and TRBJ1-2; 8 central bases correspond to TRBD1. CDR3 protein: CASSWDRNYYGYTF. The bases are TGTGCCAGCAGCTGGGACAGGAATTACTATGGCTACACCTTC.